This T cell receptor (beta chain) is drawn from a study of control samples from healthy donors and cancer patients. This clone has a single count. The assay was immunoSEQ multiplex PCR, and TCRdb's table has in-frame clones only and misses some. There are around 180,000 clones in the sample; 85% to 90% occur only once, and roughly 5% lies in the top ten. This sequence was found in a woman aged 30 to 39 in good health. The sequenced sample was blood.

The CDR3 DNA sequence: TGTGCCAGTGCTTTCGACCAGAGCTCCTACAATGAGCAGTTCTTC. Translation: CASAFDQSSYNEQFF. This chain uses TRBV19 with TRBJ2-1; D is unresolved. CDR1 is LNHDA and CDR2 is SQIVND in the germline V gene (reference sequence). The CDR3 loop spans 15 amino acids. V shed 8 bases and J shed 0 bases, with 14 bases lying between them.